This T cell receptor (beta chain) was captured in a study of T-cell memory formation after mild COVID-19. Study summary: Largely, the TCR clusters proved donor specific.

This clonotype was seen more than once but under ten times. Its antigen is not identified. Whole-study findings and limits: Researchers found some responding clones in pre-infection memory, a sign that cross-reactive memory joined.

TCRdb redid the calling of the 5' RACE reads with MiXCR, one entry per CDR3 protein. This table holds about 320,000 distinct CDR3 sequences, around an eighth found once. V was cut by 0 bases and J by 2 bases, with 8 bases left in between. This CDR3 is built from 14 residues. Looked up from germline, CDR1 is KGHSH and CDR2 is LQKENI. The sample comprised PBMCs or a T cell subset sorted from them (not recorded which). This sequence was found in a man aged 18-30 years who had mild COVID-19 (a few samples of this study predate the infection). Cell type and time point are not known. This chain connects TRBV18 to TRBJ2-7, with D unresolved. CDR3 sequence (DNA): TGTGCCAGCTCACCACCCGCCCGGCCCTACGAGCAGTACTTC. Its protein is CASSPPARPYEQYF.